Below are 15 T cell receptor beta chains sequenced from a single sample in a study of cytomegalovirus exposure and HLA in healthy donors (dated by TCRdb to between 2016 and 2019). The library was built by means of the immunoSEQ multiplex PCR assay. This immuneACCESS table, as held by TCRdb, lists in-frame sequences with V and J called but not all clones. Of the missing ones, under half trace to an unresolved V gene in checked studies; the others have no known cause. The sample table contains tens of thousands of clones; only one count was recorded for roughly 94% of them. More than 0.65% of the sample comes from the top ten. Sequenced sample: PBMCs. The receptors originated from a woman aged 18-35 years in good health and CMV-seronegative.

This clone was detected only a few times. The genes are TRBV7-9 and TRBJ1-4; D is ambiguous. CDR3 length: 14 residues. Germline CDR1 is SEHNR and CDR2 is FQNEAQ (reference sequence). Trimming shortened V by 1 base and J by 3 bases, and 6 bases separated the two germline ends. CDR3 region: CASSLERSNEKLFF. CDR3 nucleotide sequence: TGTGCCAGCAGCTTAGAGAGGTCTAATGAAAAACTGTTTTTT.

The chain has TRBV5-6 and TRBJ2-2; no clear D. The CDR3 has 14 amino acids. Per the germline V gene, CDR1 is SGHDT and CDR2 is YYEEEE. Trimming removed 8 bases at V and 0 bases at J, with 11 bases between. CDR3 in DNA: TGTGCCAGTTCCCAAGGAGCGAACACCGGGGAGCTGTTTTTT. Its protein is CASSQGANTGELFF.

V gene TRBV28 combines with J gene TRBJ1-1; D not resolved. Trimming stripped 3 bases from V and 1 base from J, with 3 bases between. CDR1 and CDR2 from the germline V gene are MDHEN and SYDVKM. The CDR3 has 12 amino acids. The CDR3 sequence is CASSFQNTEAFF. CDR3 DNA: TGTGCCAGCAGTTTTCAGAACACTGAAGCTTTCTTT. The full variable domain, rest sourced from reference TRBV28 and TRBJ1-1, is DVKVTQSSRYLVKRTGEKVFLECVQDMDHENMFWYRQDPGLGLRLIYFSYDVKMKEKGDIPEGYSVSREKKERFSLILESASTNQTSMYLCASSFQNTEAFFGQGTRLTVV.

The chain's CDR3 is CASSVTGENSPLHF. In DNA, the CDR3 is TGTGCCAGCAGCGTGACAGGGGAGAATTCACCCCTCCACTTT. The V call is TRBV9, the J call TRBJ1-6; 8 bases are a match to TRBD1. The CDR3 has 14 residues. V lost 2 bases and J lost 7; bases outside the gene matches: 2. Germline V CDR1 and CDR2: SGDLS, YYNGEE.

The rearrangement joins TRBV5-1 to TRBJ2-7, with D possibly being TRBD2 (5 bases). The CDR3 has 12 residues. Germline CDR1 reads SGHRS; CDR2 reads YFSETQ. V dropped 4 bases and J dropped 7 bases, with 12 bases sitting between them. DNA for the CDR3: TGCGCCAGCAGCACCGGGGTTAAGGAGCAGTACTTC. This gives the protein CASSTGVKEQYF.

The chain links TRBV5-1 to TRBJ2-1; TRBD2 agrees at 10 bases. CDR3 length equals 16 residues. The V and J ends lost 0 bases and 8 bases, in that order; junction bases with no gene match: 8. Germline values: CDR1 SGHRS, CDR2 YFSETQ. Written as DNA, the CDR3 is TGCGCCAGCAGCTTGGACCGCCCAGCGGGGGGGGATGAGCAGTTCTTC. It encodes CASSLDRPAGGDEQFF.

The chain joins TRBV7-2 to TRBJ2-7; D is perhaps TRBD1 (5 bases). The CDR3 length is 12 residues. From germline, CDR1 is SGHTA and CDR2 FQGNSA. Trimming stripped 3 bases from V and 5 bases from J, with 8 bases between. The CDR3 spells CASSFQGNEQYF. Written as DNA, the CDR3 is TGTGCCAGCAGCTTTCAGGGTAACGAGCAGTACTTC.

The chain has TRBV4-3 and TRBJ1-1; D not resolved. The CDR3 is 14 amino acids. With 1 base removed from V and 1 base from J, the gap between germline ends came to 7 bases. CDR1 and CDR2 from the germline V gene are LGHNA and YSLEER. CDR3 nucleotides: TGCGCCAGCAGCCAAGCCCCAGGGAACACTGAAGCTTTCTTT. It translates to CASSQAPGNTEAFF.

The chain uses TRBV5-4 and TRBJ2-7; a weak D match, TRBD2 (5 bases). The V gene's germline CDR1 is SGHNT and CDR2 YYREEE (reference sequence). V gave up 7 bases and J gave up 0 bases, with 14 bases separating them. CDR3 length equals 14 residues. The DNA of the CDR3 is TGTGCCAGCCATGGCGGGCCGAGCTCCTACGAGCAGTACTTC. It yields the protein CASHGGPSSYEQYF. The variable domain in full, completed from reference TRBV5-4 and TRBJ2-7, reads ETGVTQSPTHLIKTRGQQVTLRCSSQSGHNTVSWYQQALGQGPQFIFQYYREEENGRGNFPPRFSGLQFPNYSSELNVNALELDDSALYLCASHGGPSSYEQYFGPGTRLTVT.

The chain joins TRBV7-2 to TRBJ2-1; possible D gene TRBD2, 6 bases. The V end lost 7 bases, the J end lost 1 base, and 8 bases lay between the germline ends. Germline values: CDR1 SGHTA, CDR2 FQGNSA. This CDR3 comprises 13 residues. The CDR3 sequence is CASNRGSYNEQFF. CDR3 sequence (DNA): TGTGCCAGCAACCGGGGGTCCTACAATGAGCAGTTCTTC.

The chain uses TRBV11-3 and TRBJ1-2; the match to TRBD1 covers 8 bases. The germline V gene has CDR1 SGHNT and CDR2 YENEEA. V gave up 6 bases and J gave up 7 bases; unmatched junction bases: 1. This CDR3 region has 11 residues. The CDR3 here is CASRTGVGYTF. Here the CDR3 DNA reads TGTGCCAGCAGGACAGGGGTTGGCTACACCTTC.

The genes are TRBV2 and TRBJ1-5; 7 positions agree with TRBD1. The length of the CDR3 is 15 residues. Germline lookup yields CDR1 SNHLY and CDR2 FYNNEI. The V segment lost 4 bases and the J segment 3 bases; nucleotides outside the gene matches: 6. CDR3 DNA sequence: TGTGCCAGCAGTGGGTCGACAGGGACCAATCAGCCCCAGCATTTT. Protein: CASSGSTGTNQPQHF.

This chain joins TRBV4-3 and TRBJ2-1; D is uncertain. With 3 bases removed from V and 4 bases from J, the gap between germline ends came to 16 bases. The CDR3 has 16 amino acids. Germline lookup yields CDR1 LGHNA and CDR2 YSLEER. This chain's CDR3 is CASSHSSENRYNEQFF. CDR3 nucleotides: TGCGCCAGCAGCCACAGCAGCGAGAATCGATACAATGAGCAGTTCTTC.

The V call is TRBV6-5, the J call TRBJ2-7; 7 bases map to TRBD2. The CDR3 runs to 14 residues. Germline loops: CDR1 MNHEY, CDR2 SVGAGI. The ends lost 3 bases at V and 1 base at J; junction bases unmatched: 3. The CDR3 loop reads CASSYSGSSYEQYF. DNA for the CDR3: TGTGCCAGCAGTTATAGCGGGTCTTCCTACGAGCAGTACTTC.

V gene TRBV5-1 combines with J gene TRBJ2-3, with TRBD1 identical over 10 bases. Trimming at V came to 0 bases and at J to 2 bases, leaving 3 bases not matched to a gene. This CDR3 is 16 amino acids long. The germline V gene encodes CDR1 SGHRS and CDR2 YFSETQ. The CDR3 coding sequence is TGCGCCAGCAGCTTGGATGGGACAGGGGTCACAGATACGCAGTATTTT. This codes for CASSLDGTGVTDTQYF.